The 26 T cell receptor beta chains below were found in one sample sequenced in a study of shared clonotypes between healthy human individuals (dated by TCRdb to the early 2020s). Libraries were made using the immunoSEQ multiplex PCR assay. What TCRdb holds here is the immuneACCESS table cut down to in-frame rearrangements. Part of the clones is not present; checked against another copy, under half of the missing clones reflect an unresolved V gene, and the others are unexplained. The sample records some 1 million clones, about 75% of which are singletons. Together, the top ten hold 1.4% of the sample. The sample was memory CD4+ T cells sorted from blood. The sample's cell subset or site label, decoded: CD45RA-negative fraction. These receptors came from a man between 18 and 35 years old in good health.

This clone was seen more than once but under ten times. V is TRBV25-1 and J is TRBJ2-6; D possibly corresponds to TRBD2 (6 bases). In germline, CDR1 is MGHDK, CDR2 SYGVNS. The CDR3 has 13 amino acids. With 2 bases removed from V and 9 bases from J, the gap between germline ends came to 8 bases. The DNA of the CDR3 is TGTGCCAGCAGTGAAGGAGGGCTCAACGTCCTGACTTTC. Protein sequence: CASSEGGLNVLTF.

The chain recombines TRBV7-9 with TRBJ1-4, with 7 bases lining up with TRBD1. The CDR3 loop spans 16 amino acids. Trimming removed 0 bases from V and 8 bases from J; junction bases left unmatched: 9. Germline V gives CDR1 SEHNR, CDR2 FQNEAQ (reference sequence). The DNA of the CDR3 is TGTGCCAGCAGCTTAGCGGGGACAGCGGCCTGGGAAAAACTGTTTTTT. Translating it yields CASSLAGTAAWEKLFF.

This chain links TRBV5-1 with TRBJ2-2; D possibly corresponds to TRBD1 (6 bases). The CDR3 contains 16 residues. Trimming took 4 bases from V and 6 from J, leaving 19 bases between them. Germline V gene lookup returns CDR1 SGHRS and CDR2 YFSETQ. CDR3 coding DNA: TGCGCCAGCAGCCCCCCCCCAGGGGATTGGGCCGGGGAGCTGTTTTTT. It specifies CASSPPPGDWAGELFF.

The gene calls are TRBV5-1 and TRBJ1-1; 7 bases match TRBD1. The CDR3 totals 17 residues. Germline V gives CDR1 SGHRS, CDR2 YFSETQ. Losses at the gene ends were 3 bases for V and 1 base for J; bases not matched to a gene: 12. In nucleotides, the CDR3 is TGCGCCAGCAGCTCGGGACAGATCAGTTTCGGGAACACTGAAGCTTTCTTT. Encoded protein: CASSSGQISFGNTEAFF.

The chain carries TRBV19 and TRBJ1-5; D call uncertain. Germline-derived CDR1 and CDR2 are LNHDA and SQIVND (reference sequence). The CDR3 spans 15 residues. Trimming pared 6 bases from V and 2 bases from J, leaving 14 bases between. The DNA of the CDR3 is TGTGCCAGTAGAAAGGAAAGGAGCGGCAATCAGCCCCAGCATTTT. Its protein is CASRKERSGNQPQHF.

This chain connects TRBV29-1 to TRBJ2-3; 7 nucleotides align to TRBD2. Germline trimming cut 2 bases from V and 2 bases from J; bases unmatched to any gene: 10. The germline V gene has CDR1 SQVTM and CDR2 ANQGSEA. The CDR3 is made up of 16 amino acids. In DNA form, the CDR3 reads TGCAGCGTTGAACTGCCTGTTGCGGGGGTCACAGATACGCAGTATTTT. Its protein is CSVELPVAGVTDTQYF.

On this clone: This likely traces to a read error, being one base from a far larger clone. Other DNA sequences of this sample code for an identical CDR3. The chain links TRBV6-5 to TRBJ1-6; D may be TRBD1 (5 bases). CDR3 length: 14 residues. V lost 6 bases and J lost 7, with 13 bases in between. CDR1 is MNHEY, CDR2 SVGAGI, per germline. CDR3 protein: CASRIGTGNSPLHF. CDR3 DNA sequence: TGTGCCAGCAGAATCGGGACGGGGAATTCACCCCTCCACTTT.

The chain couples TRBV30 to TRBJ1-2, with D possibly matching TRBD1 (5 bases). CDR1 GTSNPN and CDR2 SVGIG come from the germline V gene (reference sequence). Between the trimmed V and J ends, which lost 5 bases and 8 bases, there was a span of 18 bases. The CDR3 extends over 13 amino acids. The CDR3 reads CAWAGTSEGGYTF. DNA for the CDR3: TGTGCCTGGGCGGGGACGTCTGAGGGCGGCTACACCTTC.

The count of this clone is one. The sample holds other DNA sequences that translate to the same CDR3. The chain joins TRBV18 to TRBJ1-2, with D unresolved. V was trimmed by 2 bases and J by 1 base, leaving 5 bases between them. Germline V gives CDR1 KGHSH, CDR2 LQKENI. The CDR3 sequence is 13 residues long. The CDR3 DNA sequence: TGTGCCAGCTCACCAGACCGTAACTATGGCTACACCTTC. Translating it yields CASSPDRNYGYTF.

The chain employs TRBV7-2 and TRBJ1-6; unclear D gene. This CDR3 comprises 14 residues. The germline V and J ends were trimmed by 5 bases and 10 bases, with 15 bases remaining between them. Germline CDR1 reads SGHTA; CDR2 reads FQGNSA. CDR3 in amino acids: CASSNGLSGSPLHF. Here the CDR3 DNA reads TGTGCCAGCAGCAACGGTCTTTCCGGCTCACCCCTCCACTTT.

This rearrangement joins TRBV11-2 to TRBJ2-6; 9 bases agree with TRBD1. V lost 4 bases and J lost 3; bases outside the gene matches: 4. The CDR3 is made up of 16 amino acids. Per the germline V gene, CDR1 is SGHAT and CDR2 is FQNNGV. CDR3 nucleotides: TGTGCCAGCAGCTCCGGGACAGGGTTTGGGGCCAACGTCCTGACTTTC. This gives the protein CASSSGTGFGANVLTF.

The CDR3 loop reads CASSPRGDSSYNEQFF. The CDR3 DNA follows: TGTGCCAGCAGCCCCCGGGGGGACAGCTCCTACAATGAGCAGTTCTTC. V is TRBV9 and J is TRBJ2-1, with D possibly being TRBD1 or TRBD2 (7 bases each). The CDR3 covers 16 residues. Germline values: CDR1 SGDLS, CDR2 YYNGEE. The V end lost 4 bases, the J end lost 0 bases, and 14 bases lay between the germline ends.

Comment on this clone: At one end the junction does not follow the germline gene, possibly because of a read error. The chain has TRBV7-7 and TRBJ2-3; 9 nucleotides agree with TRBD1. CDR3 length: 16 amino acids. Germline V CDR1 and CDR2: SSHAT, FNYEAQ (reference sequence). The CDR3 coding sequence is TGTGCTAGCAGCTTAGCGAGTACAGGGGGCGCAGATACGCAGTATTTT. Its protein is CASSLASTGGADTQYF.

J is TRBJ2-7 and V is TRBV11-2; D perhaps matches TRBD2 (6 bases). The germline V and J ends were trimmed by 5 bases and 2 bases, with 13 bases remaining between them. Germline lookup yields CDR1 SGHAT and CDR2 FQNNGV. The CDR3 covers 14 residues. The CDR3 bases are TGTGCCAGCAGCCGGGGGTATGGTACCTACGAGCAGTACTTC. Amino acids: CASSRGYGTYEQYF.

The V and J genes are TRBV1 and TRBJ2-7; no DNA check was done on the table's D call, TRBD2. TRBV1 is shown as a pseudogene. This CDR3 contains 17 residues. The CDR3 sequence is CTSSPLDPQREYYEQYF. The CDR3 nucleotides read TGCACCAGCAGCCCTCTAGACCCGCAGCGAGAATACTACGAGCAGTACTTC.

Notes on this clone: Other DNA sequences within the sample encode an identical CDR3. V gene TRBV5-1 combines with J gene TRBJ1-2; D gene ambiguous. Trimming took off 0 bases at V and 2 bases at J, with 11 bases between the two ends. CDR3 size: 15 residues. Germline V gene sequence: CDR1 SGHRS, CDR2 YFSETQ. The CDR3 DNA follows: TGCGCCAGCAGCTTGGGGCACACCGACAACTATGGCTACACCTTC. Protein product: CASSLGHTDNYGYTF.

The V and J genes are TRBV7-2 and TRBJ2-6; a possible D gene is TRBD1 (5 bases). Germline CDR1 is SGHTA and CDR2 is FQGNSA. The length of the CDR3 is 15 residues. The ends were cut back, 5 bases at V and 3 bases at J, with 11 bases in the middle. The CDR3 spells CASSPGFFGANVLTF. The DNA for the CDR3 is TGTGCCAGCAGCCCAGGGTTCTTTGGGGCCAACGTCCTGACTTTC.

The gene calls are TRBV5-4 and TRBJ2-3; 8 bases map to TRBD2. This CDR3 has 14 residues. Germline CDR1 and CDR2: SGHNT and YYREEE (reference sequence). J lost 5 bases, V lost 2 bases, and 4 bases had no gene match. The CDR3 DNA is TGTGCCAGCAGCTTTACTAGCGGACAAGATACGCAGTATTTT. It yields the protein CASSFTSGQDTQYF.

The V call is TRBV19, the J call TRBJ1-1; D uncertain. V lost 0 bases, J lost 5 bases, and 22 bases lay in between. The CDR3 sequence is 18 residues long. Germline-derived CDR1 and CDR2 are LNHDA and SQIVND (reference sequence). CDR3 nucleotides: TGTGCCAGTAGTATAGATCGGTGGAGGTCTGGGAGTAAAACTGAAGCTTTCTTT. Amino acids: CASSIDRWRSGSKTEAFF.

The chain couples TRBV7-9 to TRBJ2-7; 8 bases are shared with TRBD2. Germline V gene lookup returns CDR1 SEHNR and CDR2 FQNEAQ (reference sequence). This CDR3 is 15 amino acids long. V lost 4 bases, J lost 6 bases, and 11 bases stayed unmatched. The CDR3 DNA is TGTGCCAGCAGCTCCCAGGGACTAGATGAGTCCGAGCAGTACTTC. Translated: CASSSQGLDESEQYF.

The chain carries TRBV27 and TRBJ2-5, with 8 nucleotides matching TRBD1. J was trimmed by 5 bases and V by 2 bases; bases with no gene match: 13. Germline V gene sequence: CDR1 MNHEY, CDR2 SMNVEV (reference sequence). The CDR3 loop spans 17 amino acids. CDR3 bases: TGTGCCAGCAGTTTAAATAACGGCAGGGGGCGCAGGGAGACCCAGTACTTC. This translates into CASSLNNGRGRRETQYF.

The chain couples TRBV11-2 to TRBJ2-5, with TRBD2 matching over 11 bases. The V gene end was trimmed by 4 bases and the J gene end by 0 bases; junction bases not matched to a gene: 4. The CDR3 length is 16 residues. Germline CDR1 reads SGHAT; CDR2 reads FQNNGV. The DNA for the CDR3 is TGTGCCAGCAGCTCTTGGACTAGCGGGTACCAAGAGACCCAGTACTTC. The encoded protein is CASSSWTSGYQETQYF.

This chain connects TRBV6-1 to TRBJ2-1; the D call may be TRBD1 or TRBD2 (5 bases each). The germline V gene has CDR1 MNHNS and CDR2 SASEGT. Trimming left V 7 bases short and J 5 bases short, with 18 bases between. The CDR3 runs 15 residues. As DNA, the CDR3 is TGTGCCAGCATACCCCCCGGGACGGCTAACAATGAGCAGTTCTTC. It specifies CASIPPGTANNEQFF.

V and J are TRBV7-4 and TRBJ2-7, with TRBD2 identical over 10 bases. This CDR3 spans 20 amino acids. The V segment lost 0 bases and the J segment 5 bases; nucleotides outside the gene matches: 19. The germline V gene encodes CDR1 SGHVT and CDR2 SQSDAQ. Written as DNA, the CDR3 is TGTGCCAGCAGCTTAGCCCGTAGGACTAGCGGAACCTCAGTTATAGACGAGCAGTACTTC. Translated, it gives CASSLARRTSGTSVIDEQYF. The full variable domain, in which reference TRBV7-4 and TRBJ2-7 provide the parts outside the CDR3, is GAGVSQSPRYKVAKRGRDVALRCDSISGHVTLYWYRQTLGQGSEVLTYSQSDAQRDKSGRPSGRFSAERPERSVSTLKIQRTEQGDSAVYLCASSLARRTSGTSVIDEQYFGPGTRLTVT.

The J gene is TRBJ1-2, the V gene TRBV29-1, with 7 bases fitting TRBD1. The V and J ends lost 8 bases and 4 bases, in that order; junction bases with no gene match: 10. Per germline, CDR1 SQVTM and CDR2 ANQGSEA. There are 13 residues in the CDR3. The CDR3 here is CSSRTGSGYGYTF. CDR3 in DNA: TGCAGCTCACGGACAGGCTCAGGCTATGGCTACACCTTC.

A note on this clone: This same CDR3 is encoded by further DNA sequences in the sample. The V and J genes are TRBV7-2 and TRBJ2-3; D remains ambiguous. V dropped 1 base and J dropped 0 bases, with 8 bases sitting between them. The CDR3 spans 15 residues. The germline CDR1 and CDR2 sequences are SGHTA and FQGNSA. The CDR3 bases are TGTGCCAGCAGCTTAGGGGCCCGGAGCACAGATACGCAGTATTTT. Its protein product is CASSLGARSTDTQYF.